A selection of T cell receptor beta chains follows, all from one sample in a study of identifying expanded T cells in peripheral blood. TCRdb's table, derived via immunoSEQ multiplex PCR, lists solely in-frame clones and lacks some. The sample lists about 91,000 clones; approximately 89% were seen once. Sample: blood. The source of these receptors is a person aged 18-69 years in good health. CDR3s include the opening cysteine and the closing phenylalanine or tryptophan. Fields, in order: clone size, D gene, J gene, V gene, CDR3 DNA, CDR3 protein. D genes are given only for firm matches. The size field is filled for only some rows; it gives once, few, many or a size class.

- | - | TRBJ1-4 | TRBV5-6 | TGTGCCAGCAGCTTTTCTTATGGGGGGCTCGCTAATGAAAAACTGTTTTTT | CASSFSYGGLANEKLFF
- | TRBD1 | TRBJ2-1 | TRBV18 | TGTGCCAGCTCACCACTAGGGACAGGGCACAATGAGCAGTTCTTC | CASSPLGTGHNEQFF
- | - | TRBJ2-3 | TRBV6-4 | TGTGCCAGCAGTGACAGTGCGGACACAGATACGCAGTATTTT | CASSDSADTDTQYF
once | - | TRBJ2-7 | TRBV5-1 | TGCGCCAGCAGCTTCCGGGGCAGGGTGAGCCCCTACGAGCAGTACTTC | CASSFRGRVSPYEQYF
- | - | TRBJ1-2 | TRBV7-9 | TGTGCCAGCAGCCCAGCGGTCAGGGAGGATGGCTACACCTTC | CASSPAVREDGYTF
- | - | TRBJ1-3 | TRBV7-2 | TGTGCCAGCAGCTTAGAAGGGGCGGGTGGAAACACCATATATTTT | CASSLEGAGGNTIYF
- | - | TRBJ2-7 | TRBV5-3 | TGTGCCAGAAGCTTACCATGGAGCTACGAGCAGTACTTC | CARSLPWSYEQYF
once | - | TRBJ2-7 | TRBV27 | TGTGCCAGCAGTTTATCGACGCGTAACGAGCAGTACTTC | CASSLSTRNEQYF
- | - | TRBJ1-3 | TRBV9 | TGTGCCAGCAGCGTAGCCGGGGCAGTTGGAAACACCATATATTTT | CASSVAGAVGNTIYF
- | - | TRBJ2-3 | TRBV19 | TGTGCCAGTAGTATAGGGGCTCTGCCTAGCACAGATACGCAGTATTTT | CASSIGALPSTDTQYF
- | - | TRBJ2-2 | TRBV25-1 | TGTGCCAGCAGTGAGAGGGCGAGCACCGGGGAGCTGTTTTTT | CASSERASTGELFF
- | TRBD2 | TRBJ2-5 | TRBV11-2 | TGTGCCAGCAGCCCCTTCGGGAGGGAGACGTACCAAGAGACCCAGTACTTC | CASSPFGRETYQETQYF
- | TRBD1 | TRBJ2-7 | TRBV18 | TGTGCCAGCTTAGGGACAGACCCTTCCTACGAGCAGTACTTC | CASLGTDPSYEQYF
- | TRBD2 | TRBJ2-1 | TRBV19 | TGTGCCAGTAGTATAGATAGACTAGCGGGGGCGCTCAATGAGCAGTTCTTC | CASSIDRLAGALNEQFF
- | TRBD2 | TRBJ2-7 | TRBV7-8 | TGTGCCAGCAGCTCGCGGCGGGAGAACAACGAGCAGTACTTC | CASSSRRENNEQYF
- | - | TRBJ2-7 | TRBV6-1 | TGTGCCAGCAGTGAAGGTAGCGGACTCTCTGGAGAGCAGTACTTC | CASSEGSGLSGEQYF
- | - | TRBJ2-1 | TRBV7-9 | TGTGCCAGCAGCTTAGGAGGTGGGCTCAGGTACAATGAGCAGTTCTTC | CASSLGGGLRYNEQFF
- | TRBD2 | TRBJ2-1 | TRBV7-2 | TGTGCCAGCAGCTCAGTTATATTAGCGGGACAAATCGGCAATGAGCAGTTCTTC | CASSSVILAGQIGNEQFF
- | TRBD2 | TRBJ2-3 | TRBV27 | TGTGCCAGCAGTTTCCTGAAAACAGCGGGGAGCACAGATACGCAGTATTTT | CASSFLKTAGSTDTQYF
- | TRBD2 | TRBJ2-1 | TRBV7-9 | TGTGCCAGCAGTCGAGCGGGAGGATACAATGAGCAGTTCTTC | CASSRAGGYNEQFF
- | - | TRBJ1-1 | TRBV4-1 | TGCGCCAGCAGCCAAACGGGGGTGGGGACTGAAGCTTTCTTT | CASSQTGVGTEAFF
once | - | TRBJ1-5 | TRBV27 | TGTGCCAGCAGTTTGGGGGTGGACGGAGGCAATCAGCCCCAGCATTTT | CASSLGVDGGNQPQHF
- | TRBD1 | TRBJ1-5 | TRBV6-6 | TGTGCCAGCAGTCATACGACAGGGGGTAGCAATCAGCCCCAGCATTTT | CASSHTTGGSNQPQHF
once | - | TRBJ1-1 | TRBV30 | TGTGCCTGGGGCCCTCGGCGGGACACTGAAGCTTTCTTT | CAWGPRRDTEAFF
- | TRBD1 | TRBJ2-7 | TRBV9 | TGTGCCAGCAGCTCCCCCGTCGGGACAGGGGATGAGCAGTACTTC | CASSSPVGTGDEQYF
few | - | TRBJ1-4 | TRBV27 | TGTGCCAGCAGTTTACCCGGGGTCTGGAGGGAAAAACTGTTTTTT | CASSLPGVWREKLFF
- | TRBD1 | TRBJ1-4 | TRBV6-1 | TGTGCCAGCAGTGAAAAGGATGGGGCAGGGGGTGAAAAACTGTTTTTT | CASSEKDGAGGEKLFF
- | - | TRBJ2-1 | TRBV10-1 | TGCGCCAGCAGTGAGGGGGACTTGTACAATGAGCAGTTCTTC | CASSEGDLYNEQFF
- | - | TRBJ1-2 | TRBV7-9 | TGTGCCAGCAGCCGGGACGGAAGAAACTATGGCTACACCTTC | CASSRDGRNYGYTF
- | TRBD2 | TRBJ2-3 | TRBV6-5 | TGTGCCAGCTCCCCTAGCGGGGGGGCGGATACGCAGTATTTT | CASSPSGGADTQYF
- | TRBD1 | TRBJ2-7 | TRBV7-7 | TGTGCCAGCAGCCCCGGGGACAGTGAAGGCTCTTACGAGCAGTACTTC | CASSPGDSEGSYEQYF
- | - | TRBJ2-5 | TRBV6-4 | TGTGCCAGCAGTGTCACAGCGAAAGAGACCCAGTACTTC | CASSVTAKETQYF
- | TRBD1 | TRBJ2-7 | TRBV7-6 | TGTGCCAGCAGCGCACGGACAGGGGAAGGCGCCTACGAGCAGTACTTC | CASSARTGEGAYEQYF
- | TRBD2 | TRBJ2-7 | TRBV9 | TGTGCCAGCTCTCGCGGGGGAACAGCTAATGTCTACGAGCAGTACTTC | CASSRGGTANVYEQYF
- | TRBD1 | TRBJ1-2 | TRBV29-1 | TGCAGCCCAGGGACAGGGAATGGCTACACCTTC | CSPGTGNGYTF
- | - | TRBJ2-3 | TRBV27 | TGTGCCAGCAGTTTTGAGGGGCTCGGAGATACGCAGTATTTT | CASSFEGLGDTQYF